The 3 T cell receptor beta chains below were found in one sample sequenced in a study of T cells after yellow fever vaccination. One entry per CDR3 protein results from TCRdb running MiXCR on the 5' RACE reads. The sample shows 250,000 to 400,000 distinct CDR3 sequences, approximately 4% of them seen only once. The material sequenced was PBMCs, taken 15 days after the yellow fever booster vaccination. The receptors originated from a man aged 18-30 years who received the YFV17D yellow fever vaccine.

This rearrangement joins TRBV12-3 or TRBV12-4 to TRBJ1-3; no reliable D call. V was shortened by 6 bases and J by 5 bases, with 2 bases between the two germline ends. The CDR3 has 10 residues. The CDR3 DNA reads TGTGCCAGCAGCCGAAACACCATATATTTT. Protein sequence: CASSRNTIYF.

This clonotype showed up many times. The gene calls are TRBV11-3 and TRBJ2-7; 7 bases fit TRBD1. The germline gives CDR1 SGHNT, CDR2 YENEEA. This CDR3 is built from 13 residues. In DNA, the CDR3 is TGTGCCAGCAGCCTAGACAGGGACTACGAGCAGTACGTC. It yields the protein CASSLDRDYEQYV.

This clonotype was counted at least ten times. V is TRBV20-1 and J is TRBJ2-3, with TRBD1 matching 8 bases. J was trimmed by 0 bases and V by 2 bases; bases with no gene match: 13. Germline-derived CDR1 and CDR2 are DFQATT and SNEGSKA (reference sequence). This CDR3 has 18 residues. CDR3 bases: TGCAGTGCTAGATATAGAGGCAGGGGGCCTTTTAGCACAGATACGCAGTATTTT. It is translated as CSARYRGRGPFSTDTQYF.